This TCR beta chain was sequenced for a study of Graves' ophthalmopathy and Graves' hyperthyroidism. Study context: Ahead of any treatment, peripheral blood was obtained at the initial diagnosis.

Details on this clonotype: Its antigen is as yet unknown.

The J segment lost 3 bases and the V segment lost 3 bases, leaving 5 bases of the junction unmatched. Germline V gene data show CDR1 as SGHTA and CDR2 as FQGNSA. The CDR3 spans 15 residues. Study-wide results and limits: Ophthalmopathy progression cases were predicted by the model with approximately 71% sensitivity and approximately 76% specificity.

Amplification of TCR beta CDR3 regions used RNA transcripts. After a first-round RT-PCR with HTBI primers, a second-round multiplex PCR was run. Via MiXCR, TCRdb re-called the multiplex PCR reads, giving one row per CDR3 protein. The sample records some 39,000 distinct CDR3 sequences, roughly 50% being singletons. Exclusion covered patients with other autoimmune diseases or uncontrolled infections (as well as pregnancy or lactation). Sequencing was done on a sample of peripheral blood. The TCR sequence derives from an adult woman with stable Graves' hyperthyroidism. The chain carries TRBV7-2 and TRBJ1-5, with TRBD1 matching 7 bases. CDR3 protein: CASSFLTGINQPQHF. The CDR3 nucleotides are TGTGCCAGCAGCTTCCTGACAGGGATCAATCAGCCCCAGCATTTT.